Ten or more counts support the clone carrying this T cell receptor (beta chain). Its matching antigen is unknown. The V gene end was trimmed by 2 bases and the J gene end by 3 bases; junction bases not matched to a gene: 6. This CDR3 has 15 residues. CDR1 SGDLS and CDR2 YYNGEE come from the germline V gene. Each CDR3 protein is one row after TCRdb ran MiXCR on the multiplex PCR reads. There are tens of thousands of distinct CDR3 sequences in the sample; approximately 29% occur only once, and roughly 8.1% lies in the top ten. This entry is derived from a study of breast tumors, draining lymph nodes, adjacent tissues. Study results and caveats: Tumors had less TCR diversity than lymph nodes, more than nontumor tissue. Tumor T cell lymph node origin was a supported hypothesis, not proven. Findings are consistent with lymph node origin and intratumoral expansion of most tumor T cells.

Samples came from axillary lymph nodes draining the breast cancer. Sequencing input: axillary lymph node tissue. J is TRBJ2-7 and V is TRBV9; 9 nucleotides align to TRBD2. The source of this sequence is a female donor with breast cancer. Some clones in this sample may be carry-over from other donors' samples. The CDR3 reads CASSVGGRAGYEQYF. The DNA of the CDR3 is TGTGCCAGCAGCGTGGGCGGGAGGGCCGGCTACGAGCAGTACTTC.